The 21 T cell receptor beta chains below were found in one sample sequenced in a study of regulatory T cells in long-lasting Graves disease. The authors built TCR beta libraries using iRepertoire HTBI primers and Arm-PCR of CDR3 regions. From the multiplex PCR reads, TCRdb called clonotypes with MiXCR, one entry per CDR3 protein. The data hold 450,000 to 600,000 distinct CDR3 sequences, with about 14% observed a single time. Time point defined: newly diagnosed GD, antithyroid drugs for less than 3 months. RNA extracted from PBMCs served as the sequencing template. These data were likewise used in another study, on T cells in Graves' hyperthyroidism and ophthalmopathy.

The specimen comprised peripheral blood mononuclear cells (PBMCs), sampled at new diagnosis, from a patient treated with antithyroid drugs. The receptors stem from a man aged 25 to 40 with Graves disease.

This clonotype was recorded many times. CDR3 amino acids: CASSLPGYTF. In nucleotides, the CDR3 is TGTGCCAGCAGTTTACCCGGCTACACCTTC. The J gene is TRBJ1-2, the V gene TRBV12-3 or TRBV12-4; D gene ambiguous. Trimming removed 2 bases from V and 8 bases from J, with 3 bases in between. The CDR3 loop spans 10 amino acids.

As to this clonotype: A far larger clone is one nucleotide away, so this likely arose from a read error. The J gene is TRBJ1-3, the V gene TRBV13, with D possibly matching TRBD1 (5 bases). Germline CDR1 is PRHDT and CDR2 is FYEKMQ (reference sequence). Deletions cut 6 bases from V and 3 bases from J, with 12 bases between. CDR3 length equals 14 residues. The CDR3, as DNA: TGTGCCAGCAGTTCCGGGGCCGATGGAAACACCATATATTTT. This sequence encodes CASSSGADGNTIYF.

This clonotype was observed a few times. The gene calls are TRBV7-9 and TRBJ2-5; 7 positions match TRBD1. V dropped 7 bases and J dropped 5; count of bases not matched to a gene: 7. The CDR3 consists of 13 residues. CDR1 is SEHNR, CDR2 FQNEAQ, per germline (reference sequence). This CDR3 reads CASNHQGEETQYF. CDR3 nucleotides: TGTGCCAGCAACCACCAGGGGGAGGAGACCCAGTACTTC. Looking up the rest from reference TRBV7-9 and TRBJ2-5 gives the full variable domain: DTGVSQNPRHKITKRGQNVTFRCDPISEHNRLYWYRQTLGQGPEFLTYFQNEAQLEKSRLLSDRFSAERPKGSFSTLEIQRTEQGDSAMYLCASNHQGEETQYFGPGTRLLVL.

This clonotype appeared many times. The gene calls are TRBV7-9 and TRBJ2-2; TRBD2 matches at 7 bases. Germline assignment: CDR1 SEHNR and CDR2 FQNEAQ (reference sequence). CDR3 length: 13 residues. Unmatched junction bases numbered 6, after V lost 5 bases and J lost 9 bases. This chain's CDR3 is CASSTSGIRELFF. CDR3 nucleotide sequence: TGTGCCAGCAGCACGAGCGGGATCAGGGAGCTGTTTTTT.

This clonotype showed up many times. V is TRBV3-1 and J is TRBJ1-2; D may be TRBD1 (5 bases). Trimming cost V 3 bases and J 7 bases, with 12 bases left between them. Germline CDR1 reads LGHDT; CDR2 reads YNNKEL (reference sequence). The CDR3 has 13 amino acids. In DNA, the CDR3 is TGTGCCAGCAGCCACGGGGGGACGCCTGGCTACACCTTC. Translating it yields CASSHGGTPGYTF.

This clonotype was seen repeatedly, ten times or more. This chain uses TRBV12-3 or TRBV12-4 with TRBJ2-7; the match to TRBD1 covers 7 bases. This CDR3 is 12 amino acids long. V lost 7 bases, J lost 4 bases, and 4 bases stayed unmatched. CDR3 loop: CASTLQGYEQYF. The CDR3 nucleotides are TGTGCCAGCACCCTACAGGGGTACGAGCAGTACTTC.

This clonotype was observed many times. V and J are TRBV27 and TRBJ2-1; D gene unclear. V lost 2 bases to trimming and J lost 8 bases, with 7 bases between them. This CDR3 spans 12 amino acids. CDR1 and CDR2 (germline): MNHEY, SMNVEV (reference sequence). The CDR3 region is CASSLTGDEQFF. The DNA of the CDR3 is TGTGCCAGCAGTTTAACTGGGGATGAGCAGTTCTTC.

At least ten counts were recorded for this clonotype. The CDR3 sequence is CSASRLRENTDTQYF. The CDR3 bases are TGCAGTGCTAGTAGGCTAAGGGAAAACACAGATACGCAGTATTTT. The chain carries TRBV20-1 and TRBJ2-3; D unclear. Looked up from germline, CDR1 is DFQATT and CDR2 is SNEGSKA (reference sequence). Trimming stripped 3 bases from V and 2 bases from J, with 15 bases between. This CDR3 contains 15 residues.

This clonotype was recorded at least ten times. This chain joins TRBV20-1 and TRBJ2-5; a weak D match, TRBD2 (6 bases). The CDR3 runs to 14 residues. The V end lost 6 bases, the J end lost 5 bases, and 19 bases lay between the germline ends. Germline V gives CDR1 DFQATT, CDR2 SNEGSKA (reference sequence). The CDR3 is CSAHPLASGETQYF. As DNA, the CDR3 is TGCAGTGCCCACCCACTAGCATCCGGGGAGACCCAGTACTTC.

This clonotype was seen a handful of times. The gene calls are TRBV5-6 and TRBJ2-2, with D maybe TRBD2 (7 bases). This CDR3 comprises 16 residues. V lost 4 bases and J 3 bases, leaving 16 bases between the germline ends. Germline V gene sequence: CDR1 SGHDT, CDR2 YYEEEE. The CDR3 DNA sequence: TGTGCCAGCAGCCAGGAGGGGGGGCCCTACACCGGGGAGCTGTTTTTT. This translates into CASSQEGGPYTGELFF.

This clonotype was recorded at least ten times. The chain joins TRBV18 to TRBJ1-2; D is unresolved. Germline CDR1 and CDR2: KGHSH and LQKENI. CDR3 length: 15 amino acids. Trimming removed 2 bases from V and 6 bases from J, with 16 bases in between. The CDR3 DNA reads as TGTGCCAGCTCACCATCCGGGAATGGGGTGAATGGCTACACCTTC. Amino acids: CASSPSGNGVNGYTF.

In its sample, this clonotype was seen many times. V and J are TRBV27 and TRBJ2-2, with D unresolved. CDR3 length: 15 residues. Looked up from germline, CDR1 is MNHEY and CDR2 is SMNVEV (reference sequence). V lost 7 bases and J 6 bases, leaving 18 bases between the germline ends. CDR3 loop: CASTTSPWSPGELFF. The DNA for the CDR3 is TGTGCCAGCACCACCTCCCCCTGGTCGCCCGGGGAGCTGTTTTTT.

This clonotype has a count of ten or more. The chain couples TRBV12-3 or TRBV12-4 to TRBJ2-6; the D gene is possibly TRBD1 (5 bases). V gave up 4 bases and J gave up 4 bases, with 23 bases separating them. This CDR3 has 19 residues. CDR3 loop: CASSSRQFLEVNGANVLTF. The CDR3 DNA reads TGTGCCAGCAGTTCTAGACAGTTCCTCGAGGTCAACGGGGCCAACGTCCTGACTTTC.

This clonotype was observed a handful of times. Mismatch with germline at one junction end may stem from a read error. CDR3 amino acids: CATSDEDASYGQYF. The CDR3 DNA sequence: TGTGCCACCAGTGATGAGGACGCTTCCTACGGGCAGTACTTC. The chain has TRBV24-1 and TRBJ2-7; no definite D call. From germline, CDR1 is KGHDR and CDR2 SFDVKD. This CDR3 region has 14 residues.

This chain connects TRBV20-1 to TRBJ2-5, with 9 bases lining up with TRBD2. The V gene end was trimmed by 3 bases and the J gene end by 6 bases; junction bases not matched to a gene: 11. CDR3 length equals 15 residues. CDR1 DFQATT and CDR2 SNEGSKA come from the germline V gene (reference sequence). The CDR3 DNA reads as TGCAGTGCTAGTGTAGCGGGAGATGTTGGGAAGACCCAGTACTTC. Protein: CSASVAGDVGKTQYF.

This clonotype was recorded many times. J is TRBJ2-3 and V is TRBV9; D is perhaps TRBD2 (6 bases). V dropped 0 bases and J dropped 2 bases, with 13 bases sitting between them. The CDR3 has 16 residues. The germline CDR1 and CDR2 sequences are SGDLS and YYNGEE. Written as DNA, the CDR3 is TGTGCCAGCAGCGTAGCTGCGGGATCCGTCACAGATACGCAGTATTTT. Its protein product is CASSVAAGSVTDTQYF.

For the CDR3, the DNA is TGTGCCTGGAGCGCTAAATATTGGCGGGGGCGGGAGACCCAGTACTTC. It specifies CAWSAKYWRGRETQYF. The chain links TRBV30 to TRBJ2-5, with D tentatively TRBD2 (7 bases). V lost 3 bases to trimming and J lost 5 bases, with 22 bases between them. Germline assignment: CDR1 GTSNPN and CDR2 SVGIG (reference sequence). This CDR3 region has 16 residues. Full variable domain (missing parts from reference TRBV30 and TRBJ2-5): SQTIHQWPATLVQPVGSPLSLECTVEGTSNPNLYWYRQAAGRGLQLLFYSVGIGQISSEVPQNLSASRPQDRQFILSSKKLLLSDSGFYLCAWSAKYWRGRETQYFGPGTRLLVL.

This chain joins TRBV5-1 and TRBJ2-7; weak D call: TRBD2 (6 bases). Trimming took 1 base from V and 2 from J, leaving 10 bases between them. Germline V CDR1 and CDR2: SGHRS, YFSETQ. This CDR3 has 14 amino acids. As DNA, the CDR3 is TGCGCCAGCAGCTTGAATAGCGGCGCCTACGAGCAGTACTTC. Its translation is CASSLNSGAYEQYF.

This clonotype was detected only a few times. The chain carries TRBV9 and TRBJ2-1, with TRBD1 matching over 8 bases. The J segment lost 8 bases and the V segment lost 0 bases, leaving 7 bases of the junction unmatched. Looked up from germline, CDR1 is SGDLS and CDR2 is YYNGEE. The CDR3 is 15 residues long. CDR3 in amino acids: CASSVAGGALYEQFF. The CDR3 DNA reads TGTGCCAGCAGCGTAGCAGGGGGCGCTTTATATGAGCAGTTCTTC.

Ten or more counts support this clonotype. The rearrangement links TRBV12-3 or TRBV12-4 to TRBJ1-1; TRBD1 matches 9 bases. This CDR3 region has 15 residues. J lost 0 bases, V lost 4 bases, and 3 bases had no gene match. CDR3 in amino acids: CASSSNRGLNTEAFF. In nucleotides, the CDR3 is TGTGCCAGCAGTTCCAACAGGGGGCTGAACACTGAAGCTTTCTTT.

As regards this clonotype: One end of the junction does not line up with germline, which may come from a read error. This sequence joins TRBV6-1 and TRBJ2-1, with D possibly matching TRBD2 (6 bases). CDR1 is MNHNS and CDR2 is SASEGT in the germline V gene. The CDR3 covers 16 residues. CDR3 sequence: CASKFRPSDHYNEQLF. The CDR3 nucleotides read TGTGCCAGCAAGTTTCGACCTAGCGACCACTACAATGAGCAGCTCTTC.